A single sample is the source of the 9 T cell receptor beta chains below, sequenced in a study of blood T cell repertoires in COVID-19. This table comes from immunoSEQ multiplex PCR, and its TCRdb copy is limited to in-frame clones, with some not included. This sample yields 250,000 to 300,000 clones, of which roughly 80% are seen a single time; approximately 5% belongs to the top ten. Sequencing input: PBMCs or T cells enriched from blood (not recorded which). The receptors originated from a man in his forties or fifties who had been exposed to COVID-19.

This clone came up once. The V and J genes are TRBV19 and TRBJ2-1, with D maybe TRBD2 (5 bases). The CDR3 has 17 residues. Trimming took off 6 bases at V and 0 bases at J, with 18 bases between the two ends. The germline gives CDR1 LNHDA, CDR2 SQIVND (reference sequence). CDR3 nucleotide sequence: TGTGCCAGTAGAGATGAAAAGGCTAGCCTCTCCTACAATGAGCAGTTCTTC. Amino acid sequence: CASRDEKASLSYNEQFF.

This clone was picked up one time. The rearrangement uses TRBV19 and TRBJ1-3; TRBD1 might be the D (6 bases). Germline V CDR1 and CDR2: LNHDA, SQIVND (reference sequence). The CDR3 covers 13 residues. The V end lost 11 bases, the J end lost 1 base, and 12 bases lay between the germline ends. CDR3 nucleotides: TGTGCCGCCAGGGACATTTCTGGAAACACCATATATTTT. This encodes CAARDISGNTIYF.

This sequence joins TRBV5-6 and TRBJ2-7; no reliable D call. Trimming removed 5 bases at V and 7 bases at J, with 10 bases between. In germline, CDR1 is SGHDT, CDR2 YYEEEE. The CDR3 consists of 11 residues. The CDR3 DNA is TGTGCCAGCAGGAAAAACACGGAGCAGTACTTC. This encodes CASRKNTEQYF.

The rearrangement joins TRBV27 to TRBJ1-5, with TRBD1 identical over 12 bases. Germline assignment: CDR1 MNHEY and CDR2 SMNVEV (reference sequence). Trimming took 6 bases from V and 1 from J; bases not matched to a gene: 10. CDR3 length equals 18 residues. CDR3 loop: CASSKGQGASSSNQPQHF. The DNA of the CDR3 is TGTGCCAGCAGCAAGGGACAGGGGGCTTCCAGCAGCAATCAGCCCCAGCATTTT.

The rearrangement joins TRBV3-1 (or the pseudogene TRBV3-2) to TRBJ2-1; 7 bases are a match to TRBD2. The germline gives CDR1 LGHDT, CDR2 YNNKEL (reference sequence). This CDR3 is 15 amino acids long. The junction had 5 bases not matched to a gene; V was cut back by 2 bases and J by 4 bases. CDR3 nucleotide sequence: TGTGCCAGCAGCCAAATTCCGGGAGGTTACAATGAGCAGTTCTTC. Its translation is CASSQIPGGYNEQFF.

CDR3 loop: CASRRAGDGNTIYF. The CDR3 DNA sequence: TGTGCCAGTAGGAGGGCAGGGGATGGAAACACCATATATTTT. This chain links TRBV19 with TRBJ1-3; D might be TRBD1 (6 bases). V was clipped by 6 bases and J by 3 bases, with 12 bases between them. The CDR3 is 14 amino acids. Germline CDR1 reads LNHDA; CDR2 reads SQIVND (reference sequence).

V and J are TRBV9 and TRBJ2-7, with D possibly TRBD2 on 5 matching bases. The CDR3 sequence is 14 residues long. V was cut by 0 bases and J by 0 bases, with 7 bases left in between. CDR1 and CDR2 from the germline V gene are SGDLS and YYNGEE. The CDR3 DNA is TGTGCCAGCAGCGTAGAGGACTTCTCCTACGAGCAGTACTTC. This gives the protein CASSVEDFSYEQYF.

The CDR3 reads CASSSTGGYGYTF. CDR3 DNA: TGTGCCAGCAGTTCCACAGGGGGCTATGGCTACACCTTC. This rearrangement joins TRBV27 to TRBJ1-2, with 8 bases lining up with TRBD1. V was pared by 4 bases and J by 4 bases, with 2 bases of the junction left unmatched. From germline, CDR1 is MNHEY and CDR2 SMNVEV (reference sequence). The CDR3 extends over 13 amino acids.

This chain connects TRBV3-1 (or the pseudogene TRBV3-2) to TRBJ1-1; D gene uncertain. Trimming cost V 1 base and J 7 bases, with 10 bases left between them. Germline CDR1 and CDR2: LGHDT and YNNKEL (reference sequence). The CDR3 sequence is 13 residues long. DNA for the CDR3: TGTGCCAGCAGCCAAGCCGGAGTCGTTGAAGCTTTCTTT. This codes for CASSQAGVVEAFF.